Each of the 9 T cell receptor beta chains below was sequenced from the same sample in a study of beta chain features in type 1 diabetes. The study reverse transcribed the entire isolated RNA, so it sequenced expressed TCRB transcripts. The data were produced by immunoSEQ multiplex PCR, yet TCRdb's version contains in-frame clones alone and is incomplete. The sample contains a few hundred thousand clones, about 11% of which appear only once. Specimen: central memory CD4+ T cells from blood. The receptors here all came from a young man in good health.

The sample holds a few counts of this clone. V gene TRBV5-1 combines with J gene TRBJ2-5; TRBD1 aligns across 7 bases. The germline gives CDR1 SGHRS, CDR2 YFSETQ. V lost 3 bases to trimming and J lost 1 base; unmatched junction nucleotides: 0. This CDR3 has 13 amino acids. The CDR3 here is CASSWTGQETQYF. For the CDR3, the DNA is TGCGCCAGCAGCTGGACAGGCCAAGAGACCCAGTACTTC.

The chain uses TRBV5-1 and TRBJ2-5; 11 nucleotides match TRBD1. V shed 3 bases, J shed 5 bases, and the junction held 3 bases outside the gene matches. The CDR3 spans 14 residues. Germline CDR1 SGHRS, CDR2 YFSETQ. The CDR3 DNA reads TGCGCCAGCAGCTGGACAGGGGGCGAGGAGACCCAGTACTTC. This sequence encodes CASSWTGGEETQYF.

This clone was counted only a few times. The CDR3 DNA sequence: TGTGCCAGCAGCTCACACTACGAGCAGTACTTC. Protein product: CASSSHYEQYF. V and J are TRBV7-9 and TRBJ2-7, with D unresolved. CDR3 length: 11 amino acids. V was trimmed by 4 bases and J by 3 bases, leaving 4 bases between them. The germline CDR1 and CDR2 sequences are SEHNR and FQNEAQ (reference sequence).

This clone was observed a handful of times. The chain uses TRBV30 and TRBJ2-2; D is undetermined. The ends were cut back, 5 bases at V and 4 bases at J, with 14 bases in the middle. CDR1 GTSNPN and CDR2 SVGIG come from the germline V gene (reference sequence). This CDR3 has 14 amino acids. For the CDR3, the DNA is TGTGCCTGGGACGCTAGGGCCGGCACCGGGGAGCTGTTTTTT. Its translation: CAWDARAGTGELFF.

The table lists this clone with a few counts. This rearrangement joins TRBV28 to TRBJ2-5; 12 bases agree with TRBD2. The CDR3 contains 16 residues. The junction had 6 bases not matched to a gene; V was cut back by 2 bases and J by 5 bases. Per germline, CDR1 MDHEN and CDR2 SYDVKM. The DNA of the CDR3 is TGTGCCAGCAGTTTAGCTAGCGGGAGGGCCGGGGAGACCCAGTACTTC. It codes for CASSLASGRAGETQYF.

The genes are TRBV5-1 and TRBJ2-3, with TRBD2 matching over 10 bases. Germline CDR1 SGHRS, CDR2 YFSETQ. The CDR3 contains 16 residues. V lost 0 bases and J lost 3; bases outside the gene matches: 4. The CDR3 DNA sequence: TGCGCCAGCAGCTTGGGAAGAGCGGGAGGGACAGATACGCAGTATTTT. Translation: CASSLGRAGGTDTQYF.

J is TRBJ2-1 and V is TRBV2; tentative D call: TRBD2 (7 bases). The germline V and J ends were trimmed by 1 base and 15 bases, with 13 bases remaining between them. CDR3 length: 12 residues. The germline V gene has CDR1 SNHLY and CDR2 FYNNEI. DNA for the CDR3: TGTGCCAGCAGTGAAGTACGGGGGGCTGGGTTCTTC. Protein: CASSEVRGAGFF.

This CDR3 reads CAWSRGIGYGYTF. Written as DNA, the CDR3 is TGTGCCTGGAGTCGGGGTATCGGCTATGGCTACACCTTC. This chain links TRBV30 with TRBJ1-2; no reliable D call. Germline V CDR1 and CDR2: GTSNPN, SVGIG (reference sequence). V gave up 2 bases and J gave up 4 bases, with 11 bases separating them. This CDR3 comprises 13 residues.

This clone was seen more than once but under ten times. This sequence joins TRBV5-1 and TRBJ2-1; D not resolved. CDR3 length equals 16 residues. Trimming cost V 0 bases and J 3 bases, with 13 bases left between them. The germline V gene encodes CDR1 SGHRS and CDR2 YFSETQ. The CDR3 DNA sequence: TGCGCCAGCAGCTTGGCGGCCACCTTAGACTACAATGAGCAGTTCTTC. Translated, it gives CASSLAATLDYNEQFF.